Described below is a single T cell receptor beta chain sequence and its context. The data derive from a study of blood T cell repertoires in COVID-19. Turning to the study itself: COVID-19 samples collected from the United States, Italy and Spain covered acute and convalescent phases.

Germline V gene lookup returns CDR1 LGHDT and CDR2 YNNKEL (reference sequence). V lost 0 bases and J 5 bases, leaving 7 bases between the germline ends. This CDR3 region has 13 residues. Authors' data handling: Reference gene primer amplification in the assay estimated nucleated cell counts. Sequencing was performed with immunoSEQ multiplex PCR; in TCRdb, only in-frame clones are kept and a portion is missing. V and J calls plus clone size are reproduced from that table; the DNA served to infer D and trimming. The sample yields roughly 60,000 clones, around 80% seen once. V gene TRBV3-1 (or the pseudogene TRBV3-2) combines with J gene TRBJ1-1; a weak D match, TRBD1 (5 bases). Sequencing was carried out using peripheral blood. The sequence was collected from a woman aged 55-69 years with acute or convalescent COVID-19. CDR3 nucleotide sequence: TGTGCCAGCAGCCAAGATCAGGGTACTGAAGCTTTCTTT. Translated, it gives CASSQDQGTEAFF.